The next 14 T cell receptor beta chains were all read from a single sample in a study of blood T cell repertoires in COVID-19. The repertoire was sequenced with immunoSEQ multiplex PCR; TCRdb's copy has only in-frame clones and lacks some. Among a few hundred thousand clones, approximately 84% were seen once, and the ten largest hold more than 1%. Sequenced input: PBMCs or T cells enriched from blood (not recorded which). These receptors all come from a woman aged 30 to 39 who had recovered from COVID-19.

This sequence joins TRBV12-5 and TRBJ2-2; D possibly corresponds to TRBD1 (6 bases). The CDR3 runs 15 residues. V was trimmed by 7 bases and J by 0 bases, leaving 12 bases between them. CDR1 and CDR2 from the germline V gene are LGHNT and FRNRAP. CDR3 DNA: TGTGCTAGTGTTCCGGGACATCCGAACACCGGGGAGCTGTTTTTT. Protein sequence: CASVPGHPNTGELFF.

The chain couples TRBV28 to TRBJ1-1; 7 bases are a match to TRBD1. V was clipped by 6 bases and J by 11 bases; unmatched bases: 12. CDR1 is MDHEN, CDR2 SYDVKM, per germline. This CDR3 is 13 amino acids long. CDR3 region: CASSKTGTFYAFF. In nucleotides, the CDR3 is TGTGCCAGCAGCAAGACAGGGACTTTTTATGCTTTCTTT. Together with reference TRBV28 and TRBJ1-1, the CDR3 gives the full variable domain: DVKVTQSSRYLVKRTGEKVFLECVQDMDHENMFWYRQDPGLGLRLIYFSYDVKMKEKGDIPEGYSVSREKKERFSLILESASTNQTSMYLCASSKTGTFYAFFGQGTRLTVV.

The chain recombines TRBV11-3 with TRBJ2-3; D unclear. The CDR3 spans 12 residues. Germline V gene sequence: CDR1 SGHNT, CDR2 YENEEA. Trimming stripped 4 bases from V and 6 bases from J, with 8 bases between. The CDR3 sequence is CASSSREDTQYF. Here the CDR3 DNA reads TGTGCCAGCAGCTCACGAGAGGATACGCAGTATTTT. The full variable domain, in which reference TRBV11-3 and TRBJ2-3 provide the parts outside the CDR3, is EAGVVQSPRYKIIEKKQPVAFWCNPISGHNTLYWYLQNLGQGPELLIRYENEEAVDDSQLPKDRFSAERLKGVDSTLKIQPAELGDSAVYLCASSSREDTQYFGPGTRLTVL.

The chain has TRBV18 and TRBJ2-3; TRBD2 might be the D (7 bases). V was shortened by 2 bases and J by 2 bases, with 17 bases between the two germline ends. Germline values: CDR1 KGHSH, CDR2 LQKENI. The CDR3 runs 17 residues. The CDR3 region is CASSPEKGGSSTDTQYF. The CDR3 region has the DNA TGTGCCAGCTCACCAGAAAAGGGGGGGAGTTCCACAGATACGCAGTATTTT.

V usage is TRBV28 and J usage is TRBJ1-3; the match to TRBD1 covers 8 bases. The germline gives CDR1 MDHEN, CDR2 SYDVKM. This CDR3 is 16 amino acids long. Trimming removed 6 bases from V and 0 bases from J; junction bases left unmatched: 7. CDR3 sequence reads: CASRPDRGPSGNTIYF. DNA of the CDR3: TGTGCCAGCAGACCCGACAGGGGCCCCTCTGGAAACACCATATATTTT.

This chain connects TRBV11-2 to TRBJ1-4; D might be TRBD1 (5 bases). CDR3 length: 15 residues. Trimming stripped 4 bases from V and 8 bases from J, with 17 bases between. Germline lookup yields CDR1 SGHAT and CDR2 FQNNGV. The CDR3 sequence is CASSSHRGGVEKLFF. The CDR3 DNA sequence: TGTGCCAGCAGCTCGCACCGGGGAGGGGTAGAAAAACTGTTTTTT. Full variable domain (rest looked up from reference TRBV11-2 and TRBJ1-4): EAGVAQSPRYKIIEKRQSVAFWCNPISGHATLYWYQQILGQGPKLLIQFQNNGVVDDSQLPKDRFSAERLKGVDSTLKIQPAKLEDSAVYLCASSSHRGGVEKLFFGSGTQLSVL.

The J gene is TRBJ1-4, the V gene TRBV2; tentative D call: TRBD1 (5 bases). Between the trimmed V and J ends, which lost 3 bases and 7 bases, there was a span of 15 bases. CDR1 is SNHLY, CDR2 FYNNEI, per germline. The CDR3 sequence is 15 residues long. The CDR3 DNA is TGTGCCAGCAGTGAGAGACAGAGAGAGTTTGAAAAACTGTTTTTT. Its translation: CASSERQREFEKLFF. Complete variable domain (other parts from reference TRBV2 and TRBJ1-4): EPEVTQTPSHQVTQMGQEVILRCVPISNHLYFYWYRQILGQKVEFLVSFYNNEISEKSEIFDDQFSVERPDGSNFTLKIRSTKLEDSAMYFCASSERQREFEKLFFGSGTQLSVL.

J is TRBJ1-5 and V is TRBV12-3 or TRBV12-4; D uncertain. CDR3 length: 11 residues. V lost 6 bases, J lost 4 bases, and 4 bases lay in between. The CDR3 region is CASSQNQPQHF. The CDR3 DNA follows: TGTGCCAGCAGCCAAAATCAGCCCCAGCATTTT.

The chain carries TRBV27 and TRBJ2-5; 11 nucleotides align to TRBD2. Trimming removed 3 bases from V and 3 bases from J; junction bases left unmatched: 3. In germline, CDR1 is MNHEY, CDR2 SMNVEV (reference sequence). CDR3 length: 15 residues. The CDR3 is CASSFGLAGEETQYF. The CDR3 region has the DNA TGTGCCAGCAGTTTTGGACTAGCGGGTGAAGAGACCCAGTACTTC.

This clone was seen just once. In DNA, the CDR3 is TGTGCCAGCAGCTCTCGGGCAACACAGGGGCCTGGAAACACCATATATTTT. This encodes CASSSRATQGPGNTIYF. The gene calls are TRBV7-4 and TRBJ1-3, with 7 bases that match TRBD1. After removal of 4 bases from V and 2 bases from J, the junction contained 11 bases not matched to a gene. The CDR3 spans 17 residues. Looked up from germline, CDR1 is SGHVT and CDR2 is SQSDAQ.

The V and J genes are TRBV14 and TRBJ2-5; 10 positions match TRBD1. The CDR3 length is 17 residues. Germline V lookup: CDR1 SGHDN, CDR2 FVKESK. V was pared by 0 bases and J by 1 base, with 5 bases of the junction left unmatched. CDR3 sequence: CASSQDFGQGGQETQYF. The CDR3, as DNA: TGTGCCAGCAGCCAAGACTTCGGACAGGGGGGCCAAGAGACCCAGTACTTC.

J is TRBJ1-1 and V is TRBV5-4; TRBD1 agrees at 10 bases. Germline CDR1 SGHNT, CDR2 YYREEE (reference sequence). This CDR3 is 15 amino acids long. J gave up 4 bases and V 4 bases, and 7 bases lay outside the gene matches. The CDR3 DNA follows: TGTGCCAGCAGCCCACCGACAGGGGGCGTCACTGAAGCTTTCTTT. This sequence encodes CASSPPTGGVTEAFF.

V and J are TRBV19 and TRBJ2-2; 8 bases are shared with TRBD1. This CDR3 spans 13 amino acids. From germline, CDR1 is LNHDA and CDR2 SQIVND (reference sequence). The J segment lost 4 bases and the V segment lost 9 bases, leaving 4 bases of the junction unmatched. The CDR3 sequence: CASRTGGTGELFF. As DNA, the CDR3 is TGTGCCAGCAGAACAGGGGGCACCGGGGAGCTGTTTTTT.

The count of this clone is one. The gene calls are TRBV27 and TRBJ2-1, with D tentatively TRBD2 (6 bases). The CDR3 is made up of 14 amino acids. Germline-derived CDR1 and CDR2 are MNHEY and SMNVEV (reference sequence). The ends were cut back, 7 bases at V and 1 base at J, with 11 bases in the middle. The CDR3 region is CASINGSSYNEQFF. CDR3 DNA: TGTGCCAGCATTAACGGGAGTTCCTACAATGAGCAGTTCTTC.